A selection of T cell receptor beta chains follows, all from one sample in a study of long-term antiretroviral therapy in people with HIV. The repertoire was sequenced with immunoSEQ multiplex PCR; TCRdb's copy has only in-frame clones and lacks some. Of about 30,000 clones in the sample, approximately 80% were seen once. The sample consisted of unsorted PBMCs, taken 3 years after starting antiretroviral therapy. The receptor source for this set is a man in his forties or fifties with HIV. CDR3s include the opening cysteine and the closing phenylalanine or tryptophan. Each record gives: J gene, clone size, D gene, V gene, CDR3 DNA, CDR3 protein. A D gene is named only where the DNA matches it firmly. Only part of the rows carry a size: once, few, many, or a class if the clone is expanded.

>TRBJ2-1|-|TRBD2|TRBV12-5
TGTGCTAGTGGTTCGGGACTAGCGGAATACAATGAGCAGTTCTTC
CASGSGLAEYNEQFF
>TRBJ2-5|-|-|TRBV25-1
TGTGCCAGCAGTGATCCGGGAGACCTAAAGACCCAGTACTTC
CASSDPGDLKTQYF
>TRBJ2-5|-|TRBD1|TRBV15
TGTGCCACCAGCAGGGACAGGGCGCAAGAGACCCAGTACTTC
CATSRDRAQETQYF
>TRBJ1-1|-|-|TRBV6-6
TGTGCCAGCAGTCTCAGAAACACTGAAGCTTTCTTT
CASSLRNTEAFF
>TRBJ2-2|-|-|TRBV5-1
TGCGCCAGCAGGTCGACAGAGAACACCGGGGAGCTGTTTTTT
CASRSTENTGELFF
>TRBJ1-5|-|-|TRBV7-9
TGTGCCAGCAGCTTATTCCCGGGGATAGATCAGCCCCAGCATTTT
CASSLFPGIDQPQHF
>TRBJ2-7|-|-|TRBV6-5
TGTGCCAGCAGTTACCGGTCAGAGGCCTACGAGCAGTACTTC
CASSYRSEAYEQYF
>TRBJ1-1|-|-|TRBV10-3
TGTGCCATCAGTGACCCACCTACTGAAGCTTTCTTT
CAISDPPTEAFF
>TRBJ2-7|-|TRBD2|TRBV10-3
TGTGCCATCAGTGAGTCGGGGACTAGCGCCTACGAGCAGTACTTC
CAISESGTSAYEQYF
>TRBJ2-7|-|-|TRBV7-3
TGTGCCAGCAGCCCGACCGGGACGGCGACCTACGAGCAGTACTTC
CASSPTGTATYEQYF
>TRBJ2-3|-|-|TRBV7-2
TGTGCCAGCAGCCACAGATTAGATACGCAGTATTTT
CASSHRLDTQYF
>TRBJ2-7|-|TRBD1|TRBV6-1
TGTGCCAGCGGACAGGGGTGGTCCTACGAGCAGTACTTC
CASGQGWSYEQYF
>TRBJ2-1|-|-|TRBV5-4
TGTGCCAGCAGCGTATCGAGCTCCTACAATGAGCAGTTCTTC
CASSVSSSYNEQFF
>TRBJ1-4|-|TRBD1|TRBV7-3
TGTGCCAGCAGCCCCACAGGGGTAGCTAATGAAAAACTGTTTTTT
CASSPTGVANEKLFF
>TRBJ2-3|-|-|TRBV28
TGTGCCAGCAGCCCCTGGACTGGCACAGATACGCAGTATTTT
CASSPWTGTDTQYF
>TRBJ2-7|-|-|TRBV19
TGTGCCAGTAGTATAGGAGGGGGAGCCCTCTCCTACGAGCAGTACTTC
CASSIGGGALSYEQYF
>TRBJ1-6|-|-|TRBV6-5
TGTGCCAGCAAAGAGGGGGGCTTGTATAATTCACCCCTCCACTTT
CASKEGGLYNSPLHF
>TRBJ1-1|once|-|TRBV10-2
TGCGCCAGCACCCCCCGTCCCGGGACACAGAACACTGAAGCTTTCTTT
CASTPRPGTQNTEAFF
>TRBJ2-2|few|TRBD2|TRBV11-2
TGTGCCAGCAGCTTTCCCCTTAGCGGGGGTGCGAACACCGGGGAGCTGTTTTTT
CASSFPLSGGANTGELFF
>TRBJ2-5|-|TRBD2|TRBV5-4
TGTGCCAGCAGCTCTGGACTAGCCGCTCAAGAGACCCAGTACTTC
CASSSGLAAQETQYF
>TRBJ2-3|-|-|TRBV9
TGTGCCAGCAGCGTAGCTTTCAGCGGCACAGATACGCAGTATTTT
CASSVAFSGTDTQYF
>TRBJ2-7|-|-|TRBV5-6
TGTGCCAGCAGCCCGGAGGGCTGGTCCTACGAGCAGTACTTC
CASSPEGWSYEQYF
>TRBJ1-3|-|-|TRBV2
TGTGCCAGCACCTCGGATGAAAACACCATATATTTT
CASTSDENTIYF
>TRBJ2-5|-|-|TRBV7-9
TGTGCCAGCAGCGCGGACTTCACCCTCAAAGAGACCCAGTACTTC
CASSADFTLKETQYF
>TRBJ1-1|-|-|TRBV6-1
TGTGCCAGCACTCCCTTTTCCTTAATTGAAGCTTTCTTT
CASTPFSLIEAFF
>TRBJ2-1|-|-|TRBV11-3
TGTGCCAGCAGCTTAGGGGGGCCCCAGTTCTTC
CASSLGGPQFF
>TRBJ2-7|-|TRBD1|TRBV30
TGTGCCTGGAGGCCGAGGGACAGACTCTACGAGCAGTACTTC
CAWRPRDRLYEQYF
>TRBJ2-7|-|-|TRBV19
TGTGCCAGTAGTATAGGGACAGTCTCCTACGAGCAGTACTTC
CASSIGTVSYEQYF
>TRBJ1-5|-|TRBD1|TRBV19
TGTGCCAGTAGTATAGTCGCCGGGACAGGAGGACAGCCCCAGCATTTT
CASSIVAGTGGQPQHF
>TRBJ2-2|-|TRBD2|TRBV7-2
TGTGCCAGCAGCTCGACTAGCGCCACTTCGAACACCGGGGAGCTGTTTTTT
CASSSTSATSNTGELFF
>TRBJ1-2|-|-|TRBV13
TGTGCCAGCAGCAAACTACCGGATGGCTACACCTTC
CASSKLPDGYTF
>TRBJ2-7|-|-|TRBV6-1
TGTGCCAGCAACAATTACGAGCAGTACTTC
CASNNYEQYF
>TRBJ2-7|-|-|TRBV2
TGTGCCAGCGGAAGCAGGGGGAGGTACGAGCAGTACTTC
CASGSRGRYEQYF
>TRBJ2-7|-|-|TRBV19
TGTGCCAGTAGTATATCGGCAACCTACGAGCAGTACTTC
CASSISATYEQYF
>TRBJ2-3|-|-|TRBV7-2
TGTGCCAGCAGCTTTGGCCTAGCCGCAGATACGCAGTATTTT
CASSFGLAADTQYF
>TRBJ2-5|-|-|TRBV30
TGTGCCTGGAGTGTAAAAGAGACCCAGTACTTC
CAWSVKETQYF
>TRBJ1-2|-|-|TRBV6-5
TGTGCCAGCAGTTTCAGGGGCTATGGCTACACCTTC
CASSFRGYGYTF
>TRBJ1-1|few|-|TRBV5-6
TGTGCCAGCAGCTTGGGCAGGGGCACTGAAGCTTTCTTT
CASSLGRGTEAFF
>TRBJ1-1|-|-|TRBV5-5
TGTGCCAGCAGCTTGGGGGATCGGACGGCTTTCTTT
CASSLGDRTAFF
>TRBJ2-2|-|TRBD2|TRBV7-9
TGTGCCAGCAGCCCCAGCGGGGGAACGGTGGGCGGGGAGCTGTTTTTT
CASSPSGGTVGGELFF
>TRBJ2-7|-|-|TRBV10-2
TGCGCCAGCAGAGTTTTGGGACCTTGCGAGCAGTACTTC
CASRVLGPCEQYF
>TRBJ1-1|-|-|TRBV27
TGTGCCAGCAGTTTCGGGACGGGGAACACTGAAGCTTTCTTT
CASSFGTGNTEAFF
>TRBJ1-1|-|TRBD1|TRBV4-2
TGTGCCAGCAGCCACAATACAGGGGCAGGCGGCACTGAAGCTTTCTTT
CASSHNTGAGGTEAFF
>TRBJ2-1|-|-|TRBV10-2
TGCGCCAGCAGTGAGGCGGACTGGATGGGATACAATGAGCAGTTCTTC
CASSEADWMGYNEQFF
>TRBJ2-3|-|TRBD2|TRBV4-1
TGCGCCAGCAGCATCCTAGCGGGAGACATCACAGATACGCAGTATTTT
CASSILAGDITDTQYF
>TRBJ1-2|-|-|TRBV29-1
TGCAGCGTCCTGGAAGGTACAGGGAACTATGGCTACACCTTC
CSVLEGTGNYGYTF
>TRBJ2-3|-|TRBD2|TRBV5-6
TGTGCCAGCAGCTTGTGGGGCGGGGGGGGCGGAACAGATACGCAGTATTTT
CASSLWGGGGGTDTQYF
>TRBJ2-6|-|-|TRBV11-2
TGTGCCAGCAGCCGGAACAGGGCTAGCTCTGGGGCCAACGTCCTGACTTTC
CASSRNRASSGANVLTF
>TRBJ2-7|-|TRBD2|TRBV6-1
TGCGCCAGCAGTGAGTCGGTCGGCGGGAGTTTATACGAGCAGTACTTC
CASSESVGGSLYEQYF
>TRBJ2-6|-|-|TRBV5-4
TGTGCCAGCAGCTTCAAAGGGGCCAACGTCCTGACTTTC
CASSFKGANVLTF
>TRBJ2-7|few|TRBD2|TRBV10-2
TGCGCCAGCAGTGCTAGCGGTTCCTACGAGCAGTACTTC
CASSASGSYEQYF
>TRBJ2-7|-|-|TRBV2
TGTGCCAGCAGTGATACGGGATTCTACGAGCAGTACTTC
CASSDTGFYEQYF
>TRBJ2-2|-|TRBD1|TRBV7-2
TGTGCCAGCAGCTCGTGGGACAGGGGGCGCTCCGGGGAGCTGTTTTTT
CASSSWDRGRSGELFF
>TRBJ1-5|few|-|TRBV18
TGTGCCAGCTCACTGGAAGGGGGAATTAGCAATCAGCCCCAGCATTTT
CASSLEGGISNQPQHF
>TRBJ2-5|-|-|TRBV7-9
TGTGCCAGCAGCGAGCAGGAGACCCAGTACTTC
CASSEQETQYF
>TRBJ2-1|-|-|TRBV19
TGTGCCAGTAGTTTGCGCGGGGAGCACAATGAGCAGTTCTTC
CASSLRGEHNEQFF
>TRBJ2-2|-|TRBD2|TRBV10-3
TGTGCCATCAGTGAAACCCAGGGGACTAGCGGGAGTCGGTACACCGGGGAGCTGTTTTTT
CAISETQGTSGSRYTGELFF
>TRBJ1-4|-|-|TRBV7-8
TGTGCCAGCAGCGCCTACAGGACAACTAATGAAAAACTGTTTTTT
CASSAYRTTNEKLFF
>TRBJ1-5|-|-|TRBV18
TGTGCCAGCTCACCAAGCGGGGTTCAGCCCCAGCATTTT
CASSPSGVQPQHF
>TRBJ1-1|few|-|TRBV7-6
TGTGCCAGCAGCCCCGCAGGGTTCACTGAAGCTTTCTTT
CASSPAGFTEAFF